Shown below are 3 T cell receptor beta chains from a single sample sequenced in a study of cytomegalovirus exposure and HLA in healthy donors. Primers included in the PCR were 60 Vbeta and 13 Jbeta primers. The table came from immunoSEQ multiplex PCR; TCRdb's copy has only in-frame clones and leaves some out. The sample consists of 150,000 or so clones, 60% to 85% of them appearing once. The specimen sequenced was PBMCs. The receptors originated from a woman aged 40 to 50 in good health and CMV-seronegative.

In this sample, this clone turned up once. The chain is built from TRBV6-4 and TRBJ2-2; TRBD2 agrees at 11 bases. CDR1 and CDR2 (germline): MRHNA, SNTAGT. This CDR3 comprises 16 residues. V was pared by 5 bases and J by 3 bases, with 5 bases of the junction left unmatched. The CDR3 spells CASSQLAGVDTGELFF. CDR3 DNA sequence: TGTGCCAGCAGTCAACTAGCGGGGGTGGACACCGGGGAGCTGTTTTTT.

The DNA of the CDR3 is TGTGCCAGCCCATCTTGGGGCAGGGAATGTAAGCCCCAGCATTTT. Translated, it gives CASPSWGRECKPQHF. The chain joins TRBV6-7 to TRBJ1-5; the D gene is possibly TRBD1 (5 bases). TRBV6-7 is filed as an ORF, its function uncertain. With 8 bases removed from V and 8 bases from J, the gap between germline ends came to 22 bases. The length of the CDR3 is 15 residues.

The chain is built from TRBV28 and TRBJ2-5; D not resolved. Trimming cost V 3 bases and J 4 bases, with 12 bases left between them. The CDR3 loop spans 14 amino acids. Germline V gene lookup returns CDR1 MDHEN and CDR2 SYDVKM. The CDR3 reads CASSFTAFGETQYF. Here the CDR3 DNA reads TGTGCCAGCAGTTTTACAGCCTTCGGAGAGACCCAGTACTTC.